Each of the 5 T cell receptor beta chains below was sequenced from the same sample in a study of blood T cell repertoires in COVID-19. Clones were sequenced by immunoSEQ multiplex PCR, and TCRdb holds only the in-frame ones, with some missing. The profile shows about 190,000 clones, 65% to 85% of them singletons. Sequencing was done on a sample of PBMCs or T cells enriched from blood (not recorded which). All receptors derive from a woman in her 30s who had recovered from COVID-19.

The chain employs TRBV18 and TRBJ1-6; TRBD1 might be the D (6 bases). Per the germline V gene, CDR1 is KGHSH and CDR2 is LQKENI. CDR3 length equals 14 residues. Trimming removed 4 bases at V and 5 bases at J, with 9 bases between. CDR3: CASSQDRNNSPLHF. CDR3 coding DNA: TGTGCCAGCTCACAGGACAGAAATAATTCACCCCTCCACTTT. Combining the CDR3 with reference TRBV18 and TRBJ1-6 gives the whole variable domain NAGVMQNPRHLVRRRGQEARLRCSPMKGHSHVYWYRQLPEEGLKFMVYLQKENIIDESGMPKERFSAEFPKEGPSILRIQQVVRGDSAAYFCASSQDRNNSPLHFGNGTRLTVT.

This chain joins TRBV27 and TRBJ2-1; no clear D. Trimming cost V 4 bases and J 5 bases, with 9 bases left between them. The germline gives CDR1 MNHEY, CDR2 SMNVEV (reference sequence). This CDR3 is 13 amino acids long. The CDR3 bases are TGTGCCAGCAGTTCCCCCCGTCACAATGAGCAGTTCTTC. Its translation: CASSSPRHNEQFF.

The genes are TRBV21-1 and TRBJ2-5; the table's D call, TRBD2, was not checked against the DNA. TRBV21-1 is a pseudogene locus. This CDR3 has 16 amino acids. As DNA, the CDR3 is TGTGCCAGCAGCACGTTAGCGGCAACACAAGGAGAGACCCAGTACTTC. Its translation: CASSTLAATQGETQYF.

The V call is TRBV18, the J call TRBJ1-1; TRBD1 matches 9 bases. Trimming at V came to 4 bases and at J to 4 bases, leaving 10 bases not matched to a gene. Germline CDR1 and CDR2: KGHSH and LQKENI. The CDR3 has 16 amino acids. The CDR3 bases are TGTGCCAGCTCACGGGACAGGGAGGATGAGGCCACTGAAGCTTTCTTT. Amino acid sequence: CASSRDREDEATEAFF.

J is TRBJ1-5 and V is TRBV20-1; D is unclear. Looked up from germline, CDR1 is DFQATT and CDR2 is SNEGSKA (reference sequence). Trimming took 3 bases from V and 6 from J, leaving 15 bases between them. The CDR3 totals 14 residues. CDR3 protein: CSASLRGEGQPQHF. The CDR3 DNA reads TGCAGTGCTAGTCTGCGGGGTGAGGGTCAGCCCCAGCATTTT.